Presented here are 8 T cell receptor beta chains from one specimen sequenced in a study of Tregs in tolerant kidney transplant recipients. Recipients received nonmyeloablative bone marrow transplants from related graft donors, with transient mixed chimerism. The table came from immunoSEQ multiplex PCR; TCRdb's copy has only in-frame clones and leaves some out. The data contain 84,000 or so clones, roughly 93% of them singletons. The material sequenced was CD4+ T cells from blood (PBMCs), taken 12 months after the transplant. The receptors were gathered from a human patient who received a combined kidney and bone marrow transplant. Part of the T cell pool may stem from the graft donor.

The V gene is TRBV4-1, the J gene TRBJ2-5, with 7 bases identical to TRBD1. The junction had 12 bases not matched to a gene; V was cut back by 4 bases and J by 4 bases. This CDR3 is built from 16 residues. Germline CDR1 MGHRA, CDR2 YSYEKL. CDR3 loop: CASSRQQGIRGETQYF. In DNA, the CDR3 is TGCGCCAGCAGCCGACAACAGGGGATTCGGGGAGAGACCCAGTACTTC.

The chain employs TRBV5-1 and TRBJ2-5, with 8 bases fitting TRBD2. This CDR3 contains 17 residues. Trimming took 0 bases from V and 1 from J; bases not matched to a gene: 8. Germline V gene lookup returns CDR1 SGHRS and CDR2 YFSETQ. The chain's CDR3 is CASSLGRGGSVQETQYF. The CDR3 bases are TGCGCCAGCAGCTTGGGTCGGGGGGGCTCGGTCCAAGAGACCCAGTACTTC.

This chain joins TRBV7-3 and TRBJ2-2; 10 positions match TRBD2. J lost 7 bases, V lost 5 bases, and 7 bases had no gene match. The germline CDR1 and CDR2 sequences are SGHTA and FQGTGA. This CDR3 comprises 15 residues. For the CDR3, the DNA is TGTGCCAGCAGCCCCGGGACTAGCGTTAACGGGGAGCTGTTTTTT. It encodes CASSPGTSVNGELFF. The full variable domain, in which reference TRBV7-3 and TRBJ2-2 provide the parts outside the CDR3, is GAGVSQTPSNKVTEKGKYVELRCDPISGHTALYWYRQSLGQGPEFLIYFQGTGAADDSGLPNDRFFAVRPEGSVSTLKIQRTERGDSAVYLCASSPGTSVNGELFFGEGSRLTVL.

This clone was picked up a small number of times. The rearrangement uses TRBV5-1 and TRBJ2-7, with TRBD2 identical over 7 bases. The CDR3 extends over 13 amino acids. CDR1 is SGHRS, CDR2 YFSETQ, per germline. Trimming at V came to 3 bases and at J to 3 bases, leaving 3 bases not matched to a gene. In nucleotides, the CDR3 is TGCGCCAGCAGCTCAGCGGGGCACTACGAGCAGTACTTC. It encodes CASSSAGHYEQYF.

The genes are TRBV28 and TRBJ1-5; TRBD1 matches at 7 bases. The germline CDR1 and CDR2 sequences are MDHEN and SYDVKM. The CDR3 sequence is 17 residues long. Unmatched junction bases numbered 12, after V lost 7 bases and J lost 0 bases. In DNA form, the CDR3 reads TGTGCCAGCATTCCTCCCCTAGGGGGCGGTAGCAATCAGCCCCAGCATTTT. Protein: CASIPPLGGGSNQPQHF.

This clone has a single count. This chain links TRBV11-2 with TRBJ2-1, with D unclear. Trimming left V 4 bases short and J 3 bases short, with 13 bases between. CDR3 size: 15 residues. Looked up from germline, CDR1 is SGHAT and CDR2 is FQNNGV. CDR3 in amino acids: CASSYIQTGYNEQFF. CDR3 sequence (DNA): TGTGCCAGCAGCTATATCCAGACGGGCTACAATGAGCAGTTCTTC.

CDR3 loop: CASSEESQRGKTQYF. The CDR3 region has the DNA TGCGCCAGCAGCGAGGAGTCTCAGCGGGGGAAGACCCAGTACTTC. The V gene is TRBV5-1, the J gene TRBJ2-5, with TRBD2 identical over 8 bases. CDR1 is SGHRS and CDR2 is YFSETQ in the germline V gene. V gave up 4 bases and J gave up 6 bases; unmatched junction bases: 11. The CDR3 loop spans 15 amino acids.

The rearrangement joins TRBV29-1 to TRBJ2-7; D might be TRBD1 (6 bases). The CDR3 is made up of 15 amino acids. Germline V gives CDR1 SQVTM, CDR2 ANQGSEA. With 6 bases removed from V and 4 bases from J, the gap between germline ends came to 22 bases. The CDR3 spells CSVAGETGWNYEQYF. The CDR3 DNA reads as TGCAGCGTCGCTGGTGAGACAGGTTGGAATTACGAGCAGTACTTC.